The 18 T cell receptor beta chains below all came from one sample that was sequenced in a study of glioma-infiltrating T cells. Amplification of TCR alpha and beta CDR3 regions from RNA used iRepertoire nested multiplex PCR. MiXCR, run by TCRdb on the multiplex PCR reads, gives a single entry per CDR3 protein. The table has some 160,000 distinct CDR3 sequences, around 42% seen once; the top ten hold roughly 5.2%. The sample was glioma tissue, nonneoplastic brain tissue, or PBMCs (not recorded which). The origin of the receptors is a human donor with low-grade glioma or glioblastoma, undergoing nonglioma brain surgery, or in good health (not recorded which).

The chain employs TRBV19 and TRBJ2-1; 10 positions match TRBD2. V shed 11 bases, J shed 6 bases, and the junction held 10 bases outside the gene matches. The CDR3 spans 14 residues. The germline CDR1 and CDR2 sequences are LNHDA and SQIVND (reference sequence). The CDR3 DNA sequence: TGTGCCGGGGGTCCTAGCGGGAGTCGCAATGAGCAGTTCTTC. As protein: CAGGPSGSRNEQFF.

In its sample, this clonotype was seen many times. The chain carries TRBV29-1 and TRBJ2-3, with no clear D. Germline V lookup: CDR1 SQVTM, CDR2 ANQGSEA. V dropped 5 bases and J dropped 1 base, with 7 bases sitting between them. The CDR3 consists of 12 residues. For the CDR3, the DNA is TGCAGCGTTCGGCTAGGCACAGATACGCAGTATTTT. The encoded protein is CSVRLGTDTQYF.

With regard to this clonotype: This clone may be a read error of a much larger clone one base away. This chain joins TRBV3-1 and TRBJ1-1; D might be TRBD1 (5 bases). V lost 7 bases to trimming and J lost 1 base, with 16 bases between them. Germline V gives CDR1 LGHDT, CDR2 YNNKEL (reference sequence). CDR3 length equals 15 residues. As DNA, the CDR3 is TGTGCCAGCATCCCGGGGACGGGCTGGAACACTGAAGCTTTCTTT. Protein sequence: CASIPGTGWNTEAFF.

This clonotype was counted at least ten times. The chain combines TRBV25-1 with TRBJ2-3; 10 nucleotides agree with TRBD2. The CDR3 runs 15 residues. V was clipped by 5 bases and J by 0 bases; unmatched bases: 2. Germline CDR1 MGHDK, CDR2 SYGVNS. CDR3 DNA: TGTGCCAGCAGTAGGACTAGCGGCAGCACAGATACGCAGTATTTT. Translating gives CASSRTSGSTDTQYF.

Points on this clonotype: This may be a read error, as it is one base from a much larger clone. The CDR3 region is CASTGTLAANEQFF. The CDR3 nucleotides are TGTGCCAGCACCGGGACGCTAGCGGCTAATGAGCAGTTCTTC. This chain connects TRBV28 to TRBJ2-1; 7 bases are a match to TRBD2. V trimming: 7 bases; J trimming: 7 bases; junction bases outside the gene matches: 10. Germline V gene lookup returns CDR1 MDHEN and CDR2 SYDVKM. The CDR3 extends over 14 amino acids.

The chain has TRBV28 and TRBJ2-7, with a possible D match to TRBD1 (6 bases). The CDR3 is made up of 13 amino acids. Trimming left V 7 bases short and J 5 bases short, with 15 bases between. CDR1 and CDR2 from the germline V gene are MDHEN and SYDVKM. CDR3: CASITQQGHEQYF. The CDR3, as DNA: TGTGCCAGCATTACCCAACAGGGCCACGAGCAGTACTTC.

On this clonotype itself: A much larger clone sits a single nucleotide away, making a read error possible. The V and J genes are TRBV3-1 and TRBJ1-2; D unclear. Trimming pared 1 base from V and 6 bases from J, leaving 12 bases between. Germline lookup yields CDR1 LGHDT and CDR2 YNNKEL (reference sequence). The CDR3 runs 14 residues. The CDR3: CASSQGGDDDGYTF. For the CDR3, the DNA is TGTGCCAGCAGCCAAGGGGGAGACGACGATGGCTACACCTTC.

In the case of this clonotype: Just one base apart from a much larger clone, this may be a read error. V usage is TRBV6-5 and J usage is TRBJ2-3; 10 bases fit TRBD2. Per germline, CDR1 MNHEY and CDR2 SVGAGI. V shed 2 bases, J shed 1 base, and the junction held 0 bases outside the gene matches. This CDR3 spans 15 amino acids. CDR3 nucleotides: TGTGCCAGCAGTTACGGGACTAGCGGCACAGATACGCAGTATTTT. Residues: CASSYGTSGTDTQYF.

The CDR3 region has the DNA TGTGCCAGCTCGGATAGAGGGAGTGAGCAGTTCTTC. Translating gives CASSDRGSEQFF. This sequence joins TRBV18 and TRBJ2-1, with a tentative D call TRBD2 (5 bases). The CDR3 contains 12 residues. Trimming took off 6 bases at V and 9 bases at J, with 12 bases between the two ends. Looked up from germline, CDR1 is KGHSH and CDR2 is LQKENI.

There are many counts of this clonotype. The chain couples TRBV20-1 to TRBJ2-1; the D gene is possibly TRBD2 (5 bases). The CDR3 is 13 residues long. The germline V and J ends were trimmed by 3 bases and 6 bases, with 12 bases remaining between them. Germline V gene data show CDR1 as DFQATT and CDR2 as SNEGSKA (reference sequence). Here the CDR3 reads CSAREAIPNEQFF. In DNA form, the CDR3 reads TGCAGTGCTAGGGAGGCAATCCCCAATGAGCAGTTCTTC.

As regards this clonotype: A much larger clone differs by one base, so this may be a read error. V gene TRBV7-9 combines with J gene TRBJ2-1, with 13 bases aligning to TRBD2. This CDR3 is 14 amino acids long. Germline loops: CDR1 SEHNR, CDR2 FQNEAQ (reference sequence). The CDR3 is CDSSLTSGRDEQFF. CDR3 DNA sequence: TGTGACAGCAGCTTAACTAGCGGGAGGGATGAGCAGTTCTTC.

In the case of this clonotype: A much bigger clone sits one base away, suggesting this may be a read error. The rearrangement links TRBV7-9 to TRBJ2-1; D unclear. The CDR3 is 12 residues long. Deletions cut 1 base from V and 5 bases from J, with 3 bases between. Germline assignment: CDR1 SEHNR and CDR2 FQNEAQ (reference sequence). CDR3 loop: CASSLVNNEQFF. The CDR3 coding sequence is TGTGCCAGCAGCTTAGTGAACAATGAGCAGTTCTTC.

This clonotype was counted ten times or more. The rearrangement links TRBV20-1 to TRBJ2-3; D ambiguous. CDR1 is DFQATT, CDR2 SNEGSKA, per germline (reference sequence). The CDR3 loop spans 14 amino acids. The V end was cut by 5 bases, the J end by 7 bases, with 19 bases between. CDR3 sequence: CSAPGPYETHTQYF. The CDR3, as DNA: TGCAGTGCTCCAGGTCCCTACGAAACCCATACGCAGTATTTT.

This clonotype has only a few counts. The chain couples TRBV19 to TRBJ2-1; D perhaps matches TRBD2 (6 bases). This CDR3 is built from 15 residues. Germline loops: CDR1 LNHDA, CDR2 SQIVND (reference sequence). The V end lost 1 base, the J end lost 6 bases, and 13 bases lay between the germline ends. CDR3 DNA sequence: TGTGCCAGTAGTATAGGACCCATGGGGGGCAATGAGCAGTTCTTC. Translation: CASSIGPMGGNEQFF.

This clonotype came up a few times. The chain couples TRBV12-3 or TRBV12-4 to TRBJ2-5, with 13 positions matching TRBD2. J gave up 4 bases and V 6 bases, and 11 bases lay outside the gene matches. The CDR3 loop spans 17 amino acids. CDR3 bases: TGTGCCAGCAGCTCGAGGACTAGCGGGAGCTCTGGAGAGACCCAGTACTTC. Translation gives CASSSRTSGSSGETQYF.

This clonotype is a singleton in its sample. One end of the junction is discordant with germline, which a read error may explain. CDR3 in amino acids: CASSSRERVRNERFF. The CDR3 DNA is TGTGCCAGTAGTTCACGAGAGCGGGTGAGGAATGAGCGGTTCTTC. The gene calls are TRBV19 and TRBJ2-1; D perhaps matches TRBD2 (6 bases). Germline assignment: CDR1 LNHDA and CDR2 SQIVND (reference sequence). The CDR3 is 15 residues long.

This clonotype was seen just once. One junction end disagrees with the germline gene, perhaps due to a read error. The rearrangement links TRBV20-1 to TRBJ2-3; perhaps D is TRBD1 or TRBD2 (7 bases each). The CDR3 totals 16 residues. Germline V gene lookup returns CDR1 DFQATT and CDR2 SNEGSKA (reference sequence). The CDR3 spells CSARRLGGGGTDTKYF. The CDR3 DNA follows: TGCAGTGCTAGACGCCTAGGGGGCGGGGGCACAGATACGAAGTATTTT.

This clonotype was found a few times. The chain has TRBV7-2 and TRBJ2-2, with D unresolved. Trimming removed 0 bases from V and 0 bases from J, with 5 bases in between. Germline CDR1 and CDR2: SGHTA and FQGNSA. The CDR3 has 15 amino acids. CDR3 DNA sequence: TGTGCCAGCAGCTTAGCTCTAGCGAACACCGGGGAGCTGTTTTTT. Protein sequence: CASSLALANTGELFF.